This T cell receptor beta chain was sequenced for a study of radiation and T cells in renal cell carcinoma. The CDR3 has 15 residues. Germline assignment: CDR1 SGHTA and CDR2 FQGNSA. V was clipped by 2 bases and J by 2 bases; unmatched bases: 5. Findings of the study overall: From baseline, blood top tumor clonotypes peaked at 2 weeks post-radiation.

Note on this clone: The target antigen is unknown.

Clones were read by immunoSEQ multiplex PCR, and TCRdb kept only the in-frame ones, dropping some. The sample holds under 5,500 clones, about 60% seen once. The treatment denotes: 15 Gy SBRT to primary tumor, nephrectomy 4 weeks later. V is TRBV7-2 and J is TRBJ2-5, with 7 bases lining up with TRBD2. This clonotype was obtained from a man aged 60-69 years with renal cell carcinoma. The material sequenced was tumor tissue, taken from a patient whose treatment included radiotherapy and nephrectomy. The CDR3: CASSLWASGQETQYF. The CDR3 DNA reads TGTGCCAGCAGCTTATGGGCTAGCGGACAAGAGACCCAGTACTTC.